Listed here is a single TCR beta chain. The CDR3 sequence is 16 residues long. The V end was cut by 5 bases, the J end by 0 bases, with 17 bases between. CDR1 GTSNPN and CDR2 SVGIG come from the germline V gene (reference sequence). This entry is derived from a study of technical replicates of blood from a handful of donors. This table comes from immunoSEQ multiplex PCR, and its TCRdb copy is limited to in-frame clones, with some not included. The sample holds roughly 72,000 clones, around 94% seen once. The chain recombines TRBV30 with TRBJ1-3; weak D call: TRBD1 (5 bases). The sequencing input was T cells isolated from PBMCs. This receptor was identified in a human donor in good health. The DNA of the CDR3 is TGTGCCTGGTCCCCGGGACTTTTATCCTCTGGAAACACCATATATTTT. Its translation is CAWSPGLLSSGNTIYF.